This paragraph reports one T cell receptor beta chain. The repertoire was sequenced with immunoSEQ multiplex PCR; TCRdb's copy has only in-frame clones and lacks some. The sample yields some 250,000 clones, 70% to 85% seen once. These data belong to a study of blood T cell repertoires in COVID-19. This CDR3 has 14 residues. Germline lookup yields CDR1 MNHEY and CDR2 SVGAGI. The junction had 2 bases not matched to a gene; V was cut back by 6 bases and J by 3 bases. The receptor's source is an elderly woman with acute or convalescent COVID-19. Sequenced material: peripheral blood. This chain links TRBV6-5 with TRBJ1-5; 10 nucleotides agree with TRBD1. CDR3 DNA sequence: TGTGCCAGCAGGGACAGGGGGATCAATCAGCCCCAGCATTTT. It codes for CASRDRGINQPQHF.